One and the same sample provided the 31 T cell receptor beta chains below, sequenced in a study of blood T cell repertoires in COVID-19 (dated by TCRdb to about 2020). Libraries came from the immunoSEQ multiplex PCR assay. TCRdb obtained this table from immuneACCESS and retained in-frame rearrangements with V and J assigned. These tables miss some clones; where compared with another copy, unresolved V genes account for less than half of the shortfall, and the remainder is unexplained. The table for this sample lists over 85,000 clones; 87% of them were counted only once. The top ten clones comprise roughly 15% of the sample. Source material: peripheral blood. These receptors came from a human donor in a cohort sampled during active COVID-19.

V gene TRBV9 combines with J gene TRBJ1-1; TRBD1 agrees at 11 bases. The CDR3 sequence is 15 residues long. Per germline, CDR1 SGDLS and CDR2 YYNGEE. The V gene end was trimmed by 3 bases and the J gene end by 4 bases; junction bases not matched to a gene: 5. The CDR3 region is CASSAEGTGGTEAFF. The CDR3 DNA reads as TGTGCCAGCAGCGCGGAAGGGACAGGGGGCACTGAAGCTTTCTTT.

This sequence joins TRBV19 and TRBJ1-1; D is perhaps TRBD1 (5 bases). With 1 base removed from V and 0 bases from J, the gap between germline ends came to 9 bases. This CDR3 has 15 amino acids. Germline V gives CDR1 LNHDA, CDR2 SQIVND (reference sequence). CDR3 bases: TGTGCCAGTAGTATAGGTAGGGGAATGAACACTGAAGCTTTCTTT. Translation gives CASSIGRGMNTEAFF. Full variable domain (remainder filled in from reference TRBV19 and TRBJ1-1): DGGITQSPKYLFRKEGQNVTLSCEQNLNHDAMYWYRQDPGQGLRLIYYSQIVNDFQKGDIAEGYSVSREKKESFPLTVTSAQKNPTAFYLCASSIGRGMNTEAFFGQGTRLTVV.

The genes are TRBV9 and TRBJ1-2, with a weak D call TRBD1 (6 bases). The germline gives CDR1 SGDLS, CDR2 YYNGEE. The CDR3 contains 12 residues. The ends were cut back, 7 bases at V and 7 bases at J, with 14 bases in the middle. The DNA for the CDR3 is TGTGCCAGCGGTTCTAGGGGGTTTGGCTACACCTTC. It yields the protein CASGSRGFGYTF.

J is TRBJ1-5 and V is TRBV1. TRBV1 is flagged as a pseudogene. This CDR3 is built from 15 residues. CDR3 loop: CTSSPLGGGNQPQHF. CDR3 coding DNA: TGCACCAGCAGCCCCCTCGGGGGAGGCAATCAGCCCCAGCATTTT.

This clone was counted once. CDR3 DNA sequence: TGCGCCAGCAGCTTGGCCGGGAGTCATGGGACCTACGAGCAGTACTTC. As protein: CASSLAGSHGTYEQYF. The chain recombines TRBV5-1 with TRBJ2-7; D is perhaps TRBD2 (6 bases). The V and J ends lost 0 bases and 2 bases respectively, with 15 bases between them. The germline V gene encodes CDR1 SGHRS and CDR2 YFSETQ. This CDR3 is 16 amino acids long.

J is TRBJ1-2 and V is TRBV12-3 or TRBV12-4; D remains unclear. This CDR3 is built from 13 residues. Trimming took off 2 bases at V and 4 bases at J, with 8 bases between the two ends. The CDR3 here is CASSLRGGYGYTF. CDR3 coding DNA: TGTGCCAGCAGTTTACGGGGAGGCTATGGCTACACCTTC.

The chain combines TRBV4-1 with TRBJ1-6; a possible D gene is TRBD1 (5 bases). Trimming shortened V by 2 bases and J by 4 bases, and 6 bases separated the two germline ends. The germline CDR1 and CDR2 sequences are MGHRA and YSYEKL. The CDR3 loop spans 14 amino acids. CDR3 region: CASSQRGYNSPLHF. DNA of the CDR3: TGCGCCAGCAGCCAACGGGGGTATAATTCACCCCTCCACTTT.

In DNA form, the CDR3 reads TGTGCCAGCAGCTTAACCGGGTCCCCTAATTCACCCCTCCACTTT. This codes for CASSLTGSPNSPLHF. The V gene is TRBV7-2, the J gene TRBJ1-6; D is ambiguous. Germline V gene data show CDR1 as SGHTA and CDR2 as FQGNSA. V was shortened by 2 bases and J by 6 bases, with 11 bases between the two germline ends. CDR3 size: 15 residues.

This chain uses TRBV4-3 with TRBJ2-1; D may be TRBD2 (6 bases). The CDR3 length is 16 residues. The ends were cut back, 0 bases at V and 9 bases at J, with 18 bases in the middle. Germline values: CDR1 LGHNA, CDR2 YSLEER. The CDR3 DNA reads as TGCGCCAGCAGCCAAGATCTCCTTCCGGGAGCGGGTGAGCAGTTCTTC. Protein sequence: CASSQDLLPGAGEQFF.

This chain links TRBV5-1 with TRBJ2-3; D is perhaps TRBD1 (8 bases). The CDR3 length is 15 residues. The V gene's germline CDR1 is SGHRS and CDR2 YFSETQ. The V end was cut by 4 bases, the J end by 5 bases, with 17 bases between. CDR3 nucleotide sequence: TGCGCCAGCAGCCCCGGACAGGGAGGGGGAGATACGCAGTATTTT. Amino acids: CASSPGQGGGDTQYF.

CDR3 sequence (DNA): TGTGCCAGCAGCCCCTATGGCAGGGCTAGCACAGATACGCAGTATTTT. Its translation: CASSPYGRASTDTQYF. The J gene is TRBJ2-3, the V gene TRBV7-9; D possibly corresponds to TRBD1 (5 bases). Germline values: CDR1 SEHNR, CDR2 FQNEAQ (reference sequence). With 5 bases removed from V and 0 bases from J, the gap between germline ends came to 15 bases. The CDR3 spans 16 residues.

The chain has TRBV5-1 and TRBJ2-1; TRBD2 aligns across 10 bases. Trimming took 5 bases from V and 9 from J; bases not matched to a gene: 5. The CDR3 covers 13 residues. Germline CDR1 reads SGHRS; CDR2 reads YFSETQ. In DNA form, the CDR3 reads TGCGCCAGCAGAACTAGCGGGGCCTCTGAGCAGTTCTTC. Amino acid sequence: CASRTSGASEQFF. Together with reference TRBV5-1 and TRBJ2-1, the CDR3 gives the full variable domain: KAGVTQTPRYLIKTRGQQVTLSCSPISGHRSVSWYQQTPGQGLQFLFEYFSETQRNKGNFPGRFSGRQFSNSRSEMNVSTLELGDSALYLCASRTSGASEQFFGPGTRLTVL.

In its sample, this clone was seen a few times. This rearrangement joins TRBV7-2 to TRBJ1-2; 7 bases are a match to TRBD1. CDR3 size: 15 residues. Germline V gene lookup returns CDR1 SGHTA and CDR2 FQGNSA. V lost 1 base, J lost 4 bases, and 6 bases stayed unmatched. CDR3 in amino acids: CASSLDRGGGYGYTF. As DNA, the CDR3 is TGTGCCAGCAGCTTAGACAGGGGAGGTGGCTATGGCTACACCTTC.

This clone has a single count. The chain combines TRBV5-4 with TRBJ2-3; 8 positions agree with TRBD2. CDR3 length: 16 residues. The germline V gene encodes CDR1 SGHNT and CDR2 YYREEE (reference sequence). Trimming cost V 4 bases and J 2 bases; bases outside gene matches: 9. Here the CDR3 reads CASSKNPGGLTDTQYF. Here the CDR3 DNA reads TGTGCCAGCAGCAAGAATCCGGGGGGGCTCACAGATACGCAGTATTTT.

This clone is a singleton in its sample. CDR3 amino acids: CASSLGASGRGNEQFF. CDR3 DNA sequence: TGTGCCAGCAGCCTAGGGGCCAGCGGGAGAGGCAATGAGCAGTTCTTC. The chain uses TRBV7-2 and TRBJ2-1; the match to TRBD2 covers 8 bases. The germline V gene has CDR1 SGHTA and CDR2 FQGNSA. Trimming took 5 bases from V and 6 from J; bases not matched to a gene: 12. This CDR3 comprises 16 residues.

This chain connects TRBV10-2 to TRBJ1-1; tentatively, D is TRBD1 (6 bases). V was clipped by 1 base and J by 10 bases, with 13 bases between them. Germline values: CDR1 WSHSY, CDR2 SAAADI. The CDR3 spans 13 residues. This CDR3 is CASSEYTGSAAFF. In nucleotides, the CDR3 is TGCGCCAGCAGTGAGTACACAGGGAGTGCAGCTTTCTTT.

V is TRBV6-5 and J is TRBJ1-4; no clear D gene. Trimming took 7 bases from V and 4 from J, leaving 16 bases between them. The CDR3 is made up of 15 amino acids. CDR1 and CDR2 (germline): MNHEY, SVGAGI. The CDR3 nucleotides are TGTGCCAGCACCACCCCGTACGAACTTAATGAAAAACTGTTTTTT. It is translated as CASTTPYELNEKLFF.

This chain uses TRBV9 with TRBJ2-5, with D possibly being TRBD1 (6 bases). Trimming left V 4 bases short and J 5 bases short, with 12 bases between. CDR3 size: 13 residues. Germline assignment: CDR1 SGDLS and CDR2 YYNGEE. The CDR3 reads CASSNRVQETQYF. CDR3 bases: TGTGCCAGCAGCAACAGGGTTCAGGAGACCCAGTACTTC.

This clone was recorded once. The chain links TRBV20-1 to TRBJ1-1; 9 bases map to TRBD1. The CDR3 runs 14 residues. CDR1 and CDR2 (germline): DFQATT, SNEGSKA (reference sequence). V gave up 3 bases and J gave up 10 bases; unmatched junction bases: 12. As DNA, the CDR3 is TGCAGTGCTAGTACCGGGACAGGGATTGTCTCAGCTTTCTTT. Protein: CSASTGTGIVSAFF.

Here the CDR3 DNA reads TGCGCCAGCAGCTTGGGGGACAGGGGAAATGAAAAACTGTTTTTT. Its translation: CASSLGDRGNEKLFF. The V gene is TRBV5-1, the J gene TRBJ1-4, with TRBD1 identical over 10 bases. CDR1 and CDR2 (germline): SGHRS, YFSETQ. The CDR3 runs to 15 residues. V lost 0 bases to trimming and J lost 5 bases; unmatched junction nucleotides: 1.

There are a few counts of this clone. The CDR3 DNA is TGCAGTGCTAGACAGGGAGGTGGCTACACCTTC. Translating it yields CSARQGGGYTF. This chain connects TRBV20-1 to TRBJ1-2; TRBD1 might be the D (5 bases). The germline V gene has CDR1 DFQATT and CDR2 SNEGSKA (reference sequence). This CDR3 is built from 11 residues. Deletions cut 2 bases from V and 7 bases from J, with 8 bases between.

This rearrangement joins TRBV21-1 to TRBJ1-2; TRBD1 is the table's D call and was not checked against the DNA. TRBV21-1 is shown as a pseudogene. The CDR3 loop spans 15 amino acids. The CDR3 sequence: CASSKARQGAIGYTF. DNA for the CDR3: TGTGCCAGCAGCAAAGCGAGACAGGGGGCGATTGGCTACACCTTC.

This chain uses TRBV3-1 (or the pseudogene TRBV3-2) with TRBJ2-3; D perhaps matches TRBD1 (5 bases). This CDR3 spans 14 amino acids. Trimming removed 3 bases at V and 3 bases at J, with 10 bases between. Germline V gives CDR1 LGHDT, CDR2 YNNKEL (reference sequence). The CDR3 nucleotides are TGTGCCAGCAGCCATTCCCAGGGTACAGATACGCAGTATTTT. It codes for CASSHSQGTDTQYF.

This chain links TRBV10-3 with TRBJ2-4; TRBD2 matches 12 bases. Germline loops: CDR1 ENHRY, CDR2 SYGVKD. The CDR3 extends over 20 amino acids. V lost 3 bases to trimming and J lost 0 bases; unmatched junction nucleotides: 12. The CDR3 DNA is TGTGCCATCAGTGACCACAACCTAGCGGGAGGGCCGGGAGCCAAAAACATTCAGTACTTC. Translated: CAISDHNLAGGPGAKNIQYF.

V usage is TRBV7-9 and J usage is TRBJ1-2, with 7 bases aligning to TRBD1. V trimming: 6 bases; J trimming: 4 bases; junction bases outside the gene matches: 8. The CDR3 has 14 residues. Germline values: CDR1 SEHNR, CDR2 FQNEAQ (reference sequence). Here the CDR3 DNA reads TGTGCCAGCAGTCCCACAGGGGCAGCCTATGGCTACACCTTC. Protein product: CASSPTGAAYGYTF.

The chain recombines TRBV3-1 (or the pseudogene TRBV3-2) with TRBJ2-3; TRBD2 aligns across 7 bases. V trimming: 1 base; J trimming: 1 base; junction bases outside the gene matches: 14. The CDR3 loop spans 19 amino acids. Germline V gene sequence: CDR1 LGHDT, CDR2 YNNKEL (reference sequence). The CDR3 DNA follows: TGTGCCAGCAGCCAAGTTTGTATTTTGGGGGAGGGTTGCACAGATACGCAGTATTTT. This translates into CASSQVCILGEGCTDTQYF.

V is TRBV11-2 and J is TRBJ1-4; perhaps TRBD1 as D (6 bases). In germline, CDR1 is SGHAT, CDR2 FQNNGV. This CDR3 has 15 amino acids. Trimming stripped 2 bases from V and 8 bases from J, with 15 bases between. The CDR3 region is CASSLLGRGWEKLFF. CDR3 nucleotide sequence: TGTGCCAGCAGCTTACTTGGCAGGGGATGGGAAAAACTGTTTTTT.

The J gene is TRBJ1-1, the V gene TRBV6-6; unclear D gene. This CDR3 contains 14 residues. The germline gives CDR1 MNHNY, CDR2 SVGAGI (reference sequence). V lost 2 bases, J lost 4 bases, and 11 bases lay in between. The CDR3 reads CASSYGEGSTEAFF. In DNA form, the CDR3 reads TGTGCCAGCAGTTACGGAGAGGGTAGCACTGAAGCTTTCTTT.

This chain connects TRBV6-5 to TRBJ2-7, with D maybe TRBD1 (6 bases). Trimming stripped 6 bases from V and 2 bases from J, with 17 bases between. From germline, CDR1 is MNHEY and CDR2 SVGAGI. The CDR3 length is 15 residues. CDR3 amino acids: CASRVGRGFTYEQYF. The CDR3 DNA sequence: TGTGCCAGCAGAGTAGGCAGGGGATTTACCTACGAGCAGTACTTC.

CDR3 in amino acids: CASRLFGSVIAVAPETQYF. As DNA, the CDR3 is TGTGCAAGTCGCTTATTTGGTAGTGTGATAGCGGTCGCCCCGGAGACCCAGTACTTC. J is TRBJ2-5 and V is TRBV12-2; the table's TRBD2 call for D was not verified on the DNA. TRBV12-2 is annotated as a pseudogene. CDR3 size: 19 residues.

This clone was recorded a few times. This chain uses TRBV19 with TRBJ2-7; TRBD2 might be the D (6 bases). The CDR3 covers 15 residues. CDR1 and CDR2 (germline): LNHDA, SQIVND (reference sequence). The V end was cut by 3 bases, the J end by 2 bases, with 14 bases between. The CDR3 loop reads CASSMGGLTTYEQYF. The CDR3 nucleotides read TGTGCCAGTAGTATGGGGGGTCTCACTACCTACGAGCAGTACTTC.